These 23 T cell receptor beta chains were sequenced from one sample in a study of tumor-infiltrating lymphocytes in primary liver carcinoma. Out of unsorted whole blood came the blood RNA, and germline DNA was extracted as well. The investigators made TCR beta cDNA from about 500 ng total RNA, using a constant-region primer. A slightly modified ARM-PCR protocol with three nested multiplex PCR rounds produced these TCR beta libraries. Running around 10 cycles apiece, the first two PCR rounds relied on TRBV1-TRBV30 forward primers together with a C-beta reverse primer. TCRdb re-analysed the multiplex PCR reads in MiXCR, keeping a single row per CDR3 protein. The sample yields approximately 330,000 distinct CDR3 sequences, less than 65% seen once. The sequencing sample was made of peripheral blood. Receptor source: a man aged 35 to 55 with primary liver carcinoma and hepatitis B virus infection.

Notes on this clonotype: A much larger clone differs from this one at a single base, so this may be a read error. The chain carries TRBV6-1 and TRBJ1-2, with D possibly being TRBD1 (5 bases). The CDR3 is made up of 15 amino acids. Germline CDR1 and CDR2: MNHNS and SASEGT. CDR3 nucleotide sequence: TGTGCCAACAGTGCCCTAGGGGCGGGTAACTATGGCTACACCTTC. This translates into CANSALGAGNYGYTF.

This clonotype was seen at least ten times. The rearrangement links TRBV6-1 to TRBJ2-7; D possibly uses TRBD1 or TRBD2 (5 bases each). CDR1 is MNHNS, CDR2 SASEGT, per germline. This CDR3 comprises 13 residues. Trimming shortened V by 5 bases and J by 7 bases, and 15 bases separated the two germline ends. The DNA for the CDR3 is TGTGCCAGCAGTCGCAGGGAGACGGGAGAGCAGTACTTC. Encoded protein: CASSRRETGEQYF.

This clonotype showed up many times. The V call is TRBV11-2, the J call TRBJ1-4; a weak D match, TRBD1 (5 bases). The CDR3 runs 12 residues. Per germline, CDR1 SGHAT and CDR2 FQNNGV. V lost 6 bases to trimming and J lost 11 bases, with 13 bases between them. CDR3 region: CASSENRLKLFF. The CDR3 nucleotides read TGTGCCAGCAGTGAAAACAGGTTGAAACTGTTTTTT.

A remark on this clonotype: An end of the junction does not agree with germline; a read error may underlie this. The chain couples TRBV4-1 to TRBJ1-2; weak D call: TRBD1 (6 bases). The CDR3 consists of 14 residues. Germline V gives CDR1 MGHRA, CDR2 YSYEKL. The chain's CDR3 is CAGSQGQRNYGYTF. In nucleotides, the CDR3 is TGCGCCGGCAGCCAAGGACAGCGTAACTATGGCTACACCTTC.

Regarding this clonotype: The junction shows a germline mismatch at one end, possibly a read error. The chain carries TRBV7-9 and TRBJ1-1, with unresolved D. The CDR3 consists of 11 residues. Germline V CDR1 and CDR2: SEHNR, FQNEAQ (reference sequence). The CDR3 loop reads CASNLGSEAFF. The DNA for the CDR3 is TGTGCCAGCAACTTAGGGTCCGAAGCTTTCTTT.

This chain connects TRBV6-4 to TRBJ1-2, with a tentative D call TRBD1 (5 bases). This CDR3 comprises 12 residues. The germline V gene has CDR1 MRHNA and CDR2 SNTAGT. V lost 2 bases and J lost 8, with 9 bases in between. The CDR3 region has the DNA TGTGCCAGCAGTGACGGGACCGGCGGCTACACCTTC. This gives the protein CASSDGTGGYTF.

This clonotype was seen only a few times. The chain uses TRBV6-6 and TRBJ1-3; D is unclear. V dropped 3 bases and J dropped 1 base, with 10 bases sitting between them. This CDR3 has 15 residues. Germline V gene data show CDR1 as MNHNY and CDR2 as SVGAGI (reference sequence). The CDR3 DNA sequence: TGTGCCAGCAGTTATCTAGCGAGTTCTGGAAACACCATATATTTT. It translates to CASSYLASSGNTIYF.

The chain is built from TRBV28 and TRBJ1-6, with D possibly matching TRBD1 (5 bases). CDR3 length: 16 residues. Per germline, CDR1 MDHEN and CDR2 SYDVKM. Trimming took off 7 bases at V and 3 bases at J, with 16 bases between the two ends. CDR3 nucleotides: TGTGCCAGCACCCTCCTGTGGGGGGGCTATAATTCACCCCTCCACTTT. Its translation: CASTLLWGGYNSPLHF.

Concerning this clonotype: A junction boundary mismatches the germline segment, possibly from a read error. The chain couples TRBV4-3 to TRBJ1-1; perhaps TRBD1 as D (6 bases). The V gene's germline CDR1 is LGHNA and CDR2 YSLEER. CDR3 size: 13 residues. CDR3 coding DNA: TGCGTCAGCAGCCAAGTAACAGGGAGCGAAGCTTTCTTT. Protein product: CVSSQVTGSEAFF.

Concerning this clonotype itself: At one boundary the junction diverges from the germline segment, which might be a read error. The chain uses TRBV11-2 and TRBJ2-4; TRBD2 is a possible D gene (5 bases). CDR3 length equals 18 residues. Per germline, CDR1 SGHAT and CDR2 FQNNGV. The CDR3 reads CASSLDQSEPLANNIQYF. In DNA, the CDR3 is TGTGCCAGCAGCTTAGATCAGTCAGAACCTCTAGCCAATAACATTCAGTACTTC.

The CDR3 loop is CAWSPGWNYEQYF. The CDR3 bases are TGTGCCTGGAGCCCAGGGTGGAACTACGAGCAGTACTTC. The chain employs TRBV30 and TRBJ2-7; a weak D match, TRBD1 (5 bases). Looked up from germline, CDR1 is GTSNPN and CDR2 is SVGIG (reference sequence). CDR3 length: 13 amino acids. V was trimmed by 3 bases and J by 3 bases, leaving 12 bases between them.

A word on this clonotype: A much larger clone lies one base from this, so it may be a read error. DNA for the CDR3: TGTGCCAGCTGGTGGAGATTGAACACCGGGGAGCTGTTTTTT. Translation gives CASWWRLNTGELFF. The chain couples TRBV6-6 to TRBJ2-2; D is unresolved. Trimming removed 8 bases at V and 1 base at J, with 11 bases between. CDR3 length: 14 residues. Germline V CDR1 and CDR2: MNHNY, SVGAGI (reference sequence).

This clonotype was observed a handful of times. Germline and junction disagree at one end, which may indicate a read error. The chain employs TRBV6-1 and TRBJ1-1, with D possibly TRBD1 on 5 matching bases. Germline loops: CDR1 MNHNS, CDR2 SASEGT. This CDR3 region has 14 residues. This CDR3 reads CASRLVGRNIEAFF. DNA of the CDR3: TGTGCCAGCAGATTAGTGGGACGGAACATTGAAGCTTTCTTT.

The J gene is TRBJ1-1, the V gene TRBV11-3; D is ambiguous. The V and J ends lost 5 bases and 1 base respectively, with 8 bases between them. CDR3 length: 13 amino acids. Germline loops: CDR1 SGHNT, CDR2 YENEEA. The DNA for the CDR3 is TGTGCCAGCAGCCAATCTGGGAACACTGAAGCTTTCTTT. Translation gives CASSQSGNTEAFF.

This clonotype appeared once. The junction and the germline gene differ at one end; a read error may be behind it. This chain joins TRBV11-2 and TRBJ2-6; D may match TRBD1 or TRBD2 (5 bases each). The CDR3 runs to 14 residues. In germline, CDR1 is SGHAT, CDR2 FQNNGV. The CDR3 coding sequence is TGTGCCAGCAGCGCCCTATCCGGGGCCAACGTCATGATTTTC. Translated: CASSALSGANVMIF.

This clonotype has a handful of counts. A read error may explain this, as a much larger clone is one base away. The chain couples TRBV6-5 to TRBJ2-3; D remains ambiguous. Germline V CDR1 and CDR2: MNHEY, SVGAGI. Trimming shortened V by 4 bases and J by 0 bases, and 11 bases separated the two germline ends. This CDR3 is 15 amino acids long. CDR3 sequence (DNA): TGTGCCAGCAGTTTCGAGCAGGATAGCACAGATACGCAGTATTTT. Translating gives CASSFEQDSTDTQYF.

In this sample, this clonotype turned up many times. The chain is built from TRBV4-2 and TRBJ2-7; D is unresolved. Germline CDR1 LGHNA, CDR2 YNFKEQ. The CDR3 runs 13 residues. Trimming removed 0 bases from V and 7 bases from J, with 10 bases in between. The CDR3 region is CASSQDVHGEQYF. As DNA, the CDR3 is TGTGCCAGCAGCCAAGACGTACATGGGGAGCAGTACTTC.

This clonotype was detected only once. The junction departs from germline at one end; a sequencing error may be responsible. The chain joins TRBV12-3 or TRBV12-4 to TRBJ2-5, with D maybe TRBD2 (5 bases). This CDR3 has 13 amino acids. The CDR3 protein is CANSFQRLGTQYF. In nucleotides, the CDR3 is TGTGCCAACAGTTTCCAGCGGTTGGGGACCCAGTACTTC.

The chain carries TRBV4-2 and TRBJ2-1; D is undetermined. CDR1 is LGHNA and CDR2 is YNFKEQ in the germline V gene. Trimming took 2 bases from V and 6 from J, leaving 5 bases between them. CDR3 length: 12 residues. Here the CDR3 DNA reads TGTGCCAGCAGCCAAAACTGCAATGAGCAGTTCTTC. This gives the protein CASSQNCNEQFF.

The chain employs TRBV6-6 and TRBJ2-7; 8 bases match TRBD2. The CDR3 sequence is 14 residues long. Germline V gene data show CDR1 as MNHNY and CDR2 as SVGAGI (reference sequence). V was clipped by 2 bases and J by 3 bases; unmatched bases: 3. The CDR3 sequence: CASSYLGGGYEQYF. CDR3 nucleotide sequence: TGTGCCAGCAGTTACCTCGGGGGGGGCTACGAGCAGTACTTC.

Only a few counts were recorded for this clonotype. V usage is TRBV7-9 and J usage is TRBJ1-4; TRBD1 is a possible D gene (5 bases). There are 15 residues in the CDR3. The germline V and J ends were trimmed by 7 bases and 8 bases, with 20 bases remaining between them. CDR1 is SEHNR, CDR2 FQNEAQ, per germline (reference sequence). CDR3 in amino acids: CASTPPGRGKEKLFF. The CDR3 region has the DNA TGTGCCAGCACACCACCGGGGAGGGGCAAAGAAAAACTGTTTTTT.

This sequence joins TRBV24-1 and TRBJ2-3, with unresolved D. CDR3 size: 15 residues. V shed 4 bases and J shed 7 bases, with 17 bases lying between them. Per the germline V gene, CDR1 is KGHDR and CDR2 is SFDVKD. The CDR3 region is CATSDKYRSVNTQYF. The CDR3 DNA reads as TGTGCCACCAGTGACAAATACCGCTCGGTGAATACGCAGTATTTT.

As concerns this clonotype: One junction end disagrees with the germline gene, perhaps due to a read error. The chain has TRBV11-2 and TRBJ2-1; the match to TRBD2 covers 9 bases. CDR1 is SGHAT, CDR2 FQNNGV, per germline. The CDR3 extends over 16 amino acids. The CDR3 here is CASSSGLAGRSNEQFF. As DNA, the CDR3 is TGTGCCAGTAGCTCGGGTCTAGCGGGACGATCCAATGAGCAGTTCTTC.